One sample yielded the 30 T cell receptor beta chains listed below, sequenced in a study of blood T cell repertoires in COVID-19. Clones were sequenced by immunoSEQ multiplex PCR, and TCRdb holds only the in-frame ones, with some missing. Here the sample spans about 320,000 clones, about nine tenths being singletons. The sample comprised PBMCs or T cells enriched from blood (not recorded which). These receptors all come from a woman aged 18 to 35 who had recovered from COVID-19.

This clone was recorded only once. This chain connects TRBV4-1 to TRBJ1-4, with 7 positions matching TRBD1. With V trimmed by 3 bases and J by 5 bases, 3 bases remained unmatched. The germline CDR1 and CDR2 sequences are MGHRA and YSYEKL. This CDR3 spans 14 amino acids. CDR3 DNA: TGCGCCAGCAGCCACGGGACAGCGAATGAAAAACTGTTTTTT. This gives the protein CASSHGTANEKLFF.

This chain connects TRBV5-4 to TRBJ1-2; 8 bases are shared with TRBD1. The V and J ends lost 3 bases and 4 bases, in that order; junction bases with no gene match: 5. The CDR3 has 14 residues. From germline, CDR1 is SGHNT and CDR2 YYREEE (reference sequence). The CDR3 here is CASSWTGSLYGYTF. The CDR3 nucleotides are TGTGCCAGCAGCTGGACAGGGTCCCTCTATGGCTACACCTTC.

The V and J genes are TRBV7-9 and TRBJ2-1; D gene uncertain. This CDR3 is built from 12 residues. V was pared by 3 bases and J by 8 bases, with 8 bases between. Germline assignment: CDR1 SEHNR and CDR2 FQNEAQ (reference sequence). CDR3 DNA sequence: TGTGCCAGCAGCTTTATTGGCCATGAGCAGTTCTTC. Its translation is CASSFIGHEQFF.

This sequence joins TRBV3-1 (or the pseudogene TRBV3-2) and TRBJ1-6, with 7 bases that match TRBD1. This CDR3 has 15 residues. CDR1 and CDR2 from the germline V gene are LGHDT and YNNKEL (reference sequence). V lost 1 base to trimming and J lost 10 bases; unmatched junction nucleotides: 7. The CDR3 loop reads CASSQGQGNGSPLHF. The CDR3 bases are TGTGCCAGCAGCCAAGGACAGGGAAATGGATCACCCCTCCACTTT.

The CDR3 DNA sequence: TGTGCCAGCTCACGCCTACAGGGAGATAGCAATCAGCCCCAGCATTTT. This sequence encodes CASSRLQGDSNQPQHF. V gene TRBV18 combines with J gene TRBJ1-5; D perhaps matches TRBD1 (6 bases). V shed 4 bases and J shed 0 bases, with 13 bases lying between them. This CDR3 has 16 amino acids. CDR1 and CDR2 (germline): KGHSH, LQKENI.

This chain joins TRBV24-1 and TRBJ2-7, with D perhaps TRBD2 (6 bases). The CDR3 extends over 13 amino acids. CDR1 and CDR2 (germline): KGHDR, SFDVKD. The V end lost 5 bases, the J end lost 7 bases, and 14 bases lay between the germline ends. CDR3 residues: CATSGDSRKEQYF. The CDR3 DNA follows: TGTGCCACCAGTGGGGACTCAAGAAAGGAGCAGTACTTC.

The V and J genes are TRBV5-6 and TRBJ2-4; unclear D gene. Germline V gene lookup returns CDR1 SGHDT and CDR2 YYEEEE. The CDR3 contains 16 residues. The V end was cut by 2 bases, the J end by 3 bases, with 15 bases between. The CDR3 reads CASSFLDLAIKNIQYF. CDR3 coding DNA: TGTGCCAGCAGCTTTCTAGACCTGGCGATCAAAAACATTCAGTACTTC.

V is TRBV30 and J is TRBJ1-1; D remains unclear. V gave up 4 bases and J gave up 1 base, with 10 bases separating them. The CDR3 totals 13 residues. Per the germline V gene, CDR1 is GTSNPN and CDR2 is SVGIG (reference sequence). CDR3 DNA: TGTGCCTGGACGGAGCTAAGGAACACTGAAGCTTTCTTT. This translates into CAWTELRNTEAFF.

The chain has TRBV7-6 and TRBJ2-7; the D gene is possibly TRBD2 (6 bases). This CDR3 has 13 residues. CDR1 and CDR2 (germline): SGHVS, FNYEAQ. Trimming removed 5 bases from V and 2 bases from J, with 10 bases in between. The CDR3 spells CASSPGTPYEQYF. In DNA, the CDR3 is TGTGCCAGCAGCCCCGGGACTCCCTACGAGCAGTACTTC.

The rearrangement links TRBV9 to TRBJ1-2, with D uncertain. This CDR3 has 13 residues. From germline, CDR1 is SGDLS and CDR2 YYNGEE. The V gene lost 4 bases and the J gene lost 3 bases, with 10 bases spanning the gap. The CDR3 DNA reads TGTGCCAGCAGCCCTGACTTACACTATGGCTACACCTTC. This sequence encodes CASSPDLHYGYTF.

The chain recombines TRBV7-2 with TRBJ1-3, with D perhaps TRBD1 (5 bases). Germline V gives CDR1 SGHTA, CDR2 FQGNSA. The V gene lost 5 bases and the J gene lost 0 bases, with 8 bases spanning the gap. This CDR3 has 14 residues. Here the CDR3 reads CASSAGHSGNTIYF. The DNA for the CDR3 is TGTGCCAGCAGCGCGGGGCACTCTGGAAACACCATATATTTT.

The chain recombines TRBV25-1 with TRBJ1-2; the D is unclear. Per the germline V gene, CDR1 is MGHDK and CDR2 is SYGVNS. Trimming cost V 3 bases and J 3 bases, with 8 bases left between them. The length of the CDR3 is 13 residues. The CDR3 spells CASSDFSYYGYTF. The CDR3 nucleotides read TGTGCCAGCAGTGACTTTTCTTACTATGGCTACACCTTC.

This chain uses TRBV5-1 with TRBJ1-2; 8 bases are a match to TRBD1. After removal of 0 bases from V and 8 bases from J, the junction contained 6 bases not matched to a gene. This CDR3 is built from 14 residues. Germline-derived CDR1 and CDR2 are SGHRS and YFSETQ. The CDR3 DNA follows: TGCGCCAGCAGCTTGGCAGGACAGGGTGGGGGCTACACCTTC. Translation gives CASSLAGQGGGYTF.

The CDR3 coding sequence is TGTGCCAGCATTGATCCCCGGGAGCTTAGGTATGGCTACACCTTC. The encoded protein is CASIDPRELRYGYTF. The genes are TRBV4-2 and TRBJ1-2; no clear D gene. V was cut by 7 bases and J by 5 bases, with 20 bases left in between. The CDR3 sequence is 15 residues long. Germline CDR1 LGHNA, CDR2 YNFKEQ.

V and J are TRBV19 and TRBJ2-2; TRBD1 agrees at 11 bases. J was trimmed by 6 bases and V by 1 base; bases with no gene match: 7. Germline CDR1 is LNHDA and CDR2 is SQIVND (reference sequence). The CDR3 is made up of 17 amino acids. The CDR3 sequence is CASSIGLRDRGSGELFF. The CDR3 nucleotides read TGTGCCAGTAGTATAGGCCTCCGGGACAGGGGGTCCGGGGAGCTGTTTTTT.

This clone was observed a few times. V gene TRBV7-9 combines with J gene TRBJ1-2, with 8 nucleotides matching TRBD1. Germline assignment: CDR1 SEHNR and CDR2 FQNEAQ (reference sequence). The V and J ends lost 5 bases and 5 bases, in that order; junction bases with no gene match: 16. This CDR3 comprises 17 residues. This chain's CDR3 is CASSTRQGQGNKYGYTF. DNA of the CDR3: TGTGCCAGCAGCACCCGACAGGGGCAAGGGAATAAGTATGGCTACACCTTC.

The rearrangement uses TRBV19 and TRBJ2-7; 7 nucleotides align to TRBD1. The V segment lost 1 base and the J segment 3 bases; nucleotides outside the gene matches: 6. CDR3 length equals 15 residues. Per the germline V gene, CDR1 is LNHDA and CDR2 is SQIVND (reference sequence). For the CDR3, the DNA is TGTGCCAGTAGTATAGGAGGGGGCCGGATCTACGAGCAGTACTTC. Amino acid sequence: CASSIGGGRIYEQYF.

This clone has a single count. The CDR3 coding sequence is TGTGCCAGCCTTAGTTGGTACTATGGCTACACCTTC. This translates into CASLSWYYGYTF. The gene calls are TRBV19 and TRBJ1-2; D call uncertain. Trimming removed 9 bases at V and 3 bases at J, with 11 bases between. The CDR3 has 12 amino acids. From germline, CDR1 is LNHDA and CDR2 SQIVND (reference sequence).

This clone occurred many times. The V and J genes are TRBV24-1 and TRBJ1-1; D possibly corresponds to TRBD1 (5 bases). The CDR3 covers 13 residues. From germline, CDR1 is KGHDR and CDR2 SFDVKD. Between the trimmed V and J ends, which lost 10 bases and 4 bases, there was a span of 15 bases. CDR3 nucleotides: TGTGCCACGGTTGGCAGGGCTGGCACTGAAGCTTTCTTT. As protein: CATVGRAGTEAFF.

J is TRBJ2-7 and V is TRBV7-2; 12 positions match TRBD2. The CDR3 spans 14 residues. The J segment lost 5 bases and the V segment lost 4 bases, leaving 3 bases of the junction unmatched. Per the germline V gene, CDR1 is SGHTA and CDR2 is FQGNSA. CDR3 coding DNA: TGTGCCAGCAGCTCTAGCGGGGGGGCCCACGAGCAGTACTTC. This translates into CASSSSGGAHEQYF.

On this clone itself: Germline is not matched at one junction end, which may reflect a read error. This chain links TRBV7-9 with TRBJ1-1; tentatively, D is TRBD1 (6 bases). Germline lookup yields CDR1 SEHNR and CDR2 FQNEAQ (reference sequence). The CDR3 sequence is 15 residues long. The CDR3 DNA is TGTACCAGCAGCCGCCGGGACAACCGCCACACTGAAGCTTTCTTT. This sequence encodes CTSSRRDNRHTEAFF.

V and J are TRBV5-4 and TRBJ2-7, with D unresolved. The CDR3 loop spans 12 amino acids. In germline, CDR1 is SGHNT, CDR2 YYREEE (reference sequence). V lost 2 bases and J 0 bases, leaving 3 bases between the germline ends. The CDR3 protein is CASSLLSYEQYF. The CDR3 DNA reads as TGTGCCAGCAGCTTACTCTCCTACGAGCAGTACTTC.

This sequence joins TRBV11-2 and TRBJ2-3; the match to TRBD2 covers 14 bases. The junction had 8 bases not matched to a gene; V was cut back by 5 bases and J by 4 bases. CDR1 and CDR2 from the germline V gene are SGHAT and FQNNGV. CDR3 length: 17 amino acids. The CDR3 reads CASSTGTSGRRADTQYF. The DNA of the CDR3 is TGTGCCAGCAGCACCGGGACTAGCGGGAGAAGGGCAGATACGCAGTATTTT.

The V and J genes are TRBV15 and TRBJ1-1, with 9 bases fitting TRBD1. J gave up 5 bases and V 1 base, and 2 bases lay outside the gene matches. Per germline, CDR1 LNHNV and CDR2 YYDKDF (reference sequence). The CDR3 is made up of 14 amino acids. The CDR3 DNA reads as TGTGCCACCAGCAGAGGACAGGGGGTAACTGAAGCTTTCTTT. It codes for CATSRGQGVTEAFF.

This clone was seen a single time. The rearrangement links TRBV5-1 to TRBJ1-2; TRBD1 matches at 8 bases. The CDR3 contains 13 residues. Germline loops: CDR1 SGHRS, CDR2 YFSETQ. The trim removed 2 bases at V and 8 bases at J, leaving 5 bases unmatched. In DNA, the CDR3 is TGCGCCAGCAGCTTCCGGGACAGGAACGGCTACACCTTC. Its protein is CASSFRDRNGYTF.

This chain uses TRBV7-6 with TRBJ1-1; unclear D gene. Germline CDR1 and CDR2: SGHVS and FNYEAQ. The CDR3 loop spans 15 amino acids. Trimming pared 5 bases from V and 6 bases from J, leaving 19 bases between. CDR3 region: CASSPRVALESEAFF. DNA of the CDR3: TGTGCCAGCAGCCCTCGAGTTGCATTAGAGTCTGAAGCTTTCTTT.

This chain joins TRBV5-1 and TRBJ2-5; TRBD1 matches 7 bases. The length of the CDR3 is 14 residues. J lost 2 bases, V lost 1 base, and 2 bases had no gene match. CDR1 and CDR2 from the germline V gene are SGHRS and YFSETQ. CDR3 region: CASSLWDSQETQYF. CDR3 bases: TGCGCCAGCAGCTTGTGGGACAGTCAAGAGACCCAGTACTTC. Full variable domain (remainder filled in from reference TRBV5-1 and TRBJ2-5): KAGVTQTPRYLIKTRGQQVTLSCSPISGHRSVSWYQQTPGQGLQFLFEYFSETQRNKGNFPGRFSGRQFSNSRSEMNVSTLELGDSALYLCASSLWDSQETQYFGPGTRLLVL.

CDR3 in amino acids: CASNSGTGNQGNQPQHF. The CDR3 nucleotides read TGTGCCAGCAACTCCGGGACAGGGAATCAGGGCAATCAGCCCCAGCATTTT. The chain uses TRBV27 and TRBJ1-5, with 9 bases matching TRBD1. Trimming removed 7 bases from V and 2 bases from J; junction bases left unmatched: 12. The CDR3 has 17 amino acids. The germline V gene has CDR1 MNHEY and CDR2 SMNVEV (reference sequence).

The gene calls are TRBV10-3 and TRBJ1-1; TRBD1 agrees at 7 bases. Per germline, CDR1 ENHRY and CDR2 SYGVKD. V lost 3 bases and J lost 3; bases outside the gene matches: 4. The CDR3 loop spans 14 amino acids. Here the CDR3 reads CAISDGGTDTEAFF. CDR3 nucleotide sequence: TGTGCCATCAGTGATGGAGGGACAGACACTGAAGCTTTCTTT.

V usage is TRBV5-6 and J usage is TRBJ2-2; D is possibly TRBD2 (6 bases). In germline, CDR1 is SGHDT, CDR2 YYEEEE. V shed 0 bases and J shed 7 bases, with 10 bases lying between them. CDR3 size: 14 residues. The CDR3: CASSLGHGGGELFF. The CDR3 DNA is TGTGCCAGCAGCTTGGGACACGGGGGCGGGGAGCTGTTTTTT.